Sequencing of this T cell receptor beta chain was carried out in a study of early T cells in non-severe SARS-CoV-2 infection. Study as a whole: Sequencing targeted bulk RNA from unsorted whole blood, leaving chains unpaired. Study results and limitations: The VDJdb matching leaned toward anti-spike CD8 responses and overlooked private and CD4 specificities.

This clonotype was recorded at least ten times. The antigen is unknown. In germline, CDR1 is GTSNPN, CDR2 SVGIG (reference sequence). Deletions cut 2 bases from V and 4 bases from J, with 12 bases between. The CDR3 consists of 13 residues. Individually, cDNA molecules had unique molecular identifiers attached to them. Each CDR3 protein is one row after TCRdb ran MiXCR on the 5' RACE reads. The sample consists of about 49,000 distinct CDR3 sequences, 12% of them appearing once. This chain links TRBV30 with TRBJ2-7; a weak D match, TRBD2 (5 bases). The sequence was obtained from an adult who was a healthcare worker with PCR-confirmed SARS-CoV-2 infection or an uninfected control (not recorded which). The sample consisted of whole blood. Written as DNA, the CDR3 is TGTGCCTGGAGTCCCGAAACGGGATACGAGCAGTACTTC. Its protein is CAWSPETGYEQYF. Based on the CDR3 plus reference TRBV30 and TRBJ2-7, the full variable domain is SQTIHQWPATLVQPVGSPLSLECTVEGTSNPNLYWYRQAAGRGLQLLFYSVGIGQISSEVPQNLSASRPQDRQFILSSKKLLLSDSGFYLCAWSPETGYEQYFGPGTRLTVT.